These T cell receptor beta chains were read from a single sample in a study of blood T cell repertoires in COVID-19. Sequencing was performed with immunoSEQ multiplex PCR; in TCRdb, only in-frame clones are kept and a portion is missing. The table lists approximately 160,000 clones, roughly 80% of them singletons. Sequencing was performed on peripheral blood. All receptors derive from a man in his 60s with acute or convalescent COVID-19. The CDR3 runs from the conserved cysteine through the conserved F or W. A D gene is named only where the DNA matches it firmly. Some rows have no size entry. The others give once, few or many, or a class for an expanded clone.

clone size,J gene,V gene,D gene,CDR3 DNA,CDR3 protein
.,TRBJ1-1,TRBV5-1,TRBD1,TGCGCCAGCAGCTTATGGTCAGGGGGCCCCAGCACTGAAGCTTTCTTT,CASSLWSGGPSTEAFF
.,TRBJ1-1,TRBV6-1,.,TGTGCCAGCAGTGAAGCCGTCTTTGGGGGGGGAACTGAAGCTTTCTTT,CASSEAVFGGGTEAFF
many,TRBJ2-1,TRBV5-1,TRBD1,TGCGCCAGCAGCTTGCTACAGGGGGCGTACAATGAGCAGTTCTTC,CASSLLQGAYNEQFF
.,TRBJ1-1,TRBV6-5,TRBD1,TGTGCCAGCAGACCTACCGGGACAGGGGACGCTTTCTTT,CASRPTGTGDAFF
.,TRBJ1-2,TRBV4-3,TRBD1,TGCGCCAGCAGCCCCCAGCCAGGGACAGGGGTAGGCTATGGCTACACCTTC,CASSPQPGTGVGYGYTF
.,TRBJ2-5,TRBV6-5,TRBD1,TGTGCCAGCAGTTCGGGGACAGCCCAAGAGACCCAGTACTTC,CASSSGTAQETQYF
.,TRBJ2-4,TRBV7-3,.,TGTGCCAGCAGCTTACCAGGCACCAAAAACATTCAGTACTTC,CASSLPGTKNIQYF
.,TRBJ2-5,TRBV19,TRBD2,TGTGCCAGTAGTATGGCTAGCGGGGCTCTCCAAGAGACCCAGTACTTC,CASSMASGALQETQYF
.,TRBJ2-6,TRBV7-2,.,TGTGCCAGCAGCTTAGATTGGAGCTCTGGGGCCAACGTCCTGACTTTC,CASSLDWSSGANVLTF
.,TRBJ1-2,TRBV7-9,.,TGTGCCAGCAGCTCAGTAGGACAAAGTAACTATGGCTACACCTTC,CASSSVGQSNYGYTF
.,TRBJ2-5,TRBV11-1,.,TGTGCCAGCAGCTTATTTGAACAGCAAGAGACCCAGTACTTC,CASSLFEQQETQYF
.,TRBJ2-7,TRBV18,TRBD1,TGTGCCAGCTCAACAGGGGGGTCCTACGAGCAGTACTTC,CASSTGGSYEQYF